This TCR beta chain was obtained from a study of shared clonotypes between healthy human individuals. Sequencing used immunoSEQ multiplex PCR; TCRdb keeps in-frame clones, though not all of them. The data contain some 1,100,000 clones, about 84% of them seen just once; the ten biggest clones take up 0.5% to 0.6%. This clone was seen only a few times. The sequencing input was memory CD4+ T cells from PBMCs. Described subset: CD45RA-negative fraction. This sequence originates from a man between 18 and 29 years old in good health. Some clones in this sample may be carry-over from other donors' samples.

The CDR3 here is CASSERWETQYF. The CDR3 nucleotides are TGTGCCAGCAGCGAGAGGTGGGAGACCCAGTACTTC. The V and J genes are TRBV5-5 and TRBJ2-5; D not resolved. The CDR3 has 12 residues. Trimming stripped 4 bases from V and 5 bases from J, with 9 bases between. Germline-derived CDR1 and CDR2 are SGHKS and YYEKEE (reference sequence).